One sample yielded the 17 T cell receptor beta chains listed below, sequenced in a study of blood T cells in healthy people across ages. Together with a sample-barcoded 5' primer, a J-beta primer mix was included in a second PCR lasting about 6 to 12 cycles. TCRdb analysed the 5' RACE reads with MiXCR anew, one entry per CDR3 protein. Among hundreds of thousands of distinct CDR3 sequences listed, approximately 30% were seen once. Sequencing used blood. Receptor source: a woman of 80 years or more in good health.

This clonotype was seen at least ten times. The chain recombines TRBV7-2 with TRBJ2-5; TRBD1 aligns across 8 bases. The CDR3 contains 16 residues. Germline CDR1 SGHTA, CDR2 FQGNSA. Trimming removed 6 bases from V and 4 bases from J; junction bases left unmatched: 13. The CDR3 protein is CASSPPGRGLGETQYF. DNA for the CDR3: TGTGCCAGCAGTCCTCCCGGCAGGGGGCTCGGAGAGACCCAGTACTTC.

This clonotype was seen many times. V and J are TRBV9 and TRBJ2-5; D is perhaps TRBD1 (6 bases). The ends were cut back, 2 bases at V and 2 bases at J, with 16 bases in the middle. Germline CDR1 is SGDLS and CDR2 is YYNGEE. The CDR3 loop spans 16 amino acids. CDR3 sequence reads: CASSVSPGTTQETQYF. The CDR3 DNA sequence: TGTGCCAGCAGCGTTTCCCCCGGGACAACGCAAGAGACCCAGTACTTC.

This clonotype was found a few times. It may be a read error: a sequence one base away is much more abundant. V gene TRBV2 combines with J gene TRBJ2-7; 12 nucleotides match TRBD2. With 6 bases clipped from V and 5 bases from J, the junction kept 5 bases outside the gene matches. The length of the CDR3 is 14 residues. Looked up from germline, CDR1 is SNHLY and CDR2 is FYNNEI. The CDR3 loop is CASRASGGEHEQYF. CDR3 DNA sequence: TGTGCCAGCAGGGCTAGCGGGGGGGAACACGAGCAGTACTTC.

The V gene is TRBV19, the J gene TRBJ1-3; D may be TRBD1 (5 bases). Germline V gives CDR1 LNHDA, CDR2 SQIVND (reference sequence). V was clipped by 5 bases and J by 4 bases, with 15 bases between them. CDR3 length equals 15 residues. The CDR3 region is CASSPRWGSGNTIYF. The CDR3 bases are TGTGCCAGTAGTCCTCGTTGGGGGTCCGGAAACACCATATATTTT.

In this sample, this clonotype turned up many times. This rearrangement joins TRBV25-1 to TRBJ2-3, with 8 bases matching TRBD2. The trim removed 0 bases at V and 5 bases at J, leaving 7 bases unmatched. Germline V gives CDR1 MGHDK, CDR2 SYGVNS. The CDR3 is 16 residues long. The CDR3 DNA sequence: TGTGCCAGCAGTGAATATCGGGGGGGGGTCGGAGATACGCAGTATTTT. Its protein product is CASSEYRGGVGDTQYF.

In DNA, the CDR3 is TGTGCCAGCTCAAGGGATCCCCTTAGCAATCAGCCCCAGCATTTT. Translation: CASSRDPLSNQPQHF. The genes are TRBV18 and TRBJ1-5; D uncertain. CDR1 is KGHSH and CDR2 is LQKENI in the germline V gene. The CDR3 spans 15 residues. The V end was cut by 5 bases, the J end by 0 bases, with 11 bases between.

CDR3 region: CASSDSRDRDEKLFF. Written as DNA, the CDR3 is TGTGCCAGCAGTGATTCCCGCGACAGGGATGAAAAACTGTTTTTT. The chain uses TRBV25-1 and TRBJ1-4; TRBD1 matches at 7 bases. Trimming took 3 bases from V and 6 from J; bases not matched to a gene: 7. Germline assignment: CDR1 MGHDK and CDR2 SYGVNS. The CDR3 has 15 amino acids. Full variable domain (rest looked up from reference TRBV25-1 and TRBJ1-4): EADIYQTPRYLVIGTGKKITLECSQTMGHDKMYWYQQDPGMELHLIHYSYGVNSTEKGDLSSESTVSRIRTEHFPLTLESARPSHTSQYLCASSDSRDRDEKLFFGSGTQLSVL.

There are a few counts of this clonotype. The chain is built from TRBV9 and TRBJ2-2, with D unclear. Germline-derived CDR1 and CDR2 are SGDLS and YYNGEE. This CDR3 is 16 amino acids long. V was shortened by 0 bases and J by 5 bases, with 14 bases between the two germline ends. The CDR3 spells CASSVGVTTGTGELFF. CDR3 nucleotides: TGTGCCAGCAGCGTAGGGGTTACTACTGGGACCGGGGAGCTGTTTTTT.

V gene TRBV5-6 combines with J gene TRBJ1-1; tentative D call: TRBD1 (5 bases). This CDR3 is built from 13 residues. Trimming stripped 3 bases from V and 3 bases from J, with 9 bases between. Germline-derived CDR1 and CDR2 are SGHDT and YYEEEE. The CDR3 nucleotides read TGTGCCAGCAGCTGGGGGACTTACACTGAAGCTTTCTTT. This codes for CASSWGTYTEAFF.

The gene calls are TRBV20-1 and TRBJ2-2; TRBD1 is a possible D gene (5 bases). The V gene lost 4 bases and the J gene lost 4 bases, with 10 bases spanning the gap. CDR3 length: 13 residues. The germline CDR1 and CDR2 sequences are DFQATT and SNEGSKA (reference sequence). CDR3 nucleotide sequence: TGCAGTGCTAACAGGCCCCTCACCGGGGAGCTGTTTTTT. Protein product: CSANRPLTGELFF.

Many counts were recorded for this clonotype. This chain connects TRBV5-1 to TRBJ2-7; D is possibly TRBD1 (6 bases). The V and J ends lost 5 bases and 0 bases respectively, with 15 bases between them. This CDR3 is built from 15 residues. CDR1 and CDR2 from the germline V gene are SGHRS and YFSETQ. For the CDR3, the DNA is TGCGCCAGCAGGCAGAATCAGGGGCCCTCCTACGAGCAGTACTTC. It codes for CASRQNQGPSYEQYF.

The genes are TRBV6-5 and TRBJ2-3, with 9 bases that match TRBD1. V lost 4 bases and J lost 1; bases outside the gene matches: 9. CDR1 is MNHEY and CDR2 is SVGAGI in the germline V gene. The CDR3 runs 17 residues. CDR3 nucleotides: TGTGCCAGCAGTTCTCTAAGGACAGGGGACGGCACAGATACGCAGTATTTT. It codes for CASSSLRTGDGTDTQYF.

The chain recombines TRBV4-2 with TRBJ2-3; 10 bases match TRBD1. This CDR3 has 18 residues. Germline V gene sequence: CDR1 LGHNA, CDR2 YNFKEQ. J was trimmed by 2 bases and V by 3 bases; bases with no gene match: 11. CDR3 protein: CASSHPGQGTPYTDTQYF. DNA of the CDR3: TGTGCCAGCAGCCACCCGGGACAGGGGACCCCATACACAGATACGCAGTATTTT.

This clonotype was counted at least ten times. The chain joins TRBV7-7 to TRBJ2-5; D might be TRBD1 or TRBD2, each matching 5 bases. CDR1 and CDR2 from the germline V gene are SSHAT and FNYEAQ (reference sequence). CDR3 length equals 16 residues. V lost 4 bases and J 5 bases, leaving 20 bases between the germline ends. The CDR3 DNA reads as TGTGCCAGCAGCTCGCCCACCCTGGGGGAAGAGGAGACCCAGTACTTC. Encoded protein: CASSSPTLGEEETQYF.

Details on this clonotype: The junction and the germline gene differ at one end; a read error may be behind it. The V call is TRBV28, the J call TRBJ1-4; TRBD1 agrees at 8 bases. Germline lookup yields CDR1 MDHEN and CDR2 SYDVKM. The CDR3 totals 15 residues. CDR3 in amino acids: CASRDRDAANEKLFF. In nucleotides, the CDR3 is TGTGCCAGCAGGGACAGGGATGCAGCTAATGAAAAGCTGTTTTTT.

This clonotype was counted at least ten times. V and J are TRBV15 and TRBJ2-7; tentative D call: TRBD2 (5 bases). Germline loops: CDR1 LNHNV, CDR2 YYDKDF (reference sequence). V was cut by 3 bases and J by 0 bases, with 9 bases left in between. The CDR3 has 14 residues. The CDR3, as DNA: TGTGCCACCAGCAGTGGAGGTAACTCCTACGAGCAGTACTTC. Protein: CATSSGGNSYEQYF. The full variable domain, rest sourced from reference TRBV15 and TRBJ2-7, is DAMVIQNPRYQVTQFGKPVTLSCSQTLNHNVMYWYQQKSSQAPKLLFHYYDKDFNNEADTPDNFQSRRPNTSFCFLDIRSPGLGDTAMYLCATSSGGNSYEQYFGPGTRLTVT.

This clonotype was picked up many times. J is TRBJ2-1 and V is TRBV18, with a weak D call TRBD1 (6 bases). This CDR3 is 16 amino acids long. Per the germline V gene, CDR1 is KGHSH and CDR2 is LQKENI. V dropped 8 bases and J dropped 4 bases, with 21 bases sitting between them. As DNA, the CDR3 is TGTGCCAGCCACCAAGAGGACAGCCAGCGTTACAATGAGCAGTTCTTC. This codes for CASHQEDSQRYNEQFF. The whole variable domain, remainder taken from reference TRBV18 and TRBJ2-1, is NAGVMQNPRHLVRRRGQEARLRCSPMKGHSHVYWYRQLPEEGLKFMVYLQKENIIDESGMPKERFSAEFPKEGPSILRIQQVVRGDSAAYFCASHQEDSQRYNEQFFGPGTRLTVL.